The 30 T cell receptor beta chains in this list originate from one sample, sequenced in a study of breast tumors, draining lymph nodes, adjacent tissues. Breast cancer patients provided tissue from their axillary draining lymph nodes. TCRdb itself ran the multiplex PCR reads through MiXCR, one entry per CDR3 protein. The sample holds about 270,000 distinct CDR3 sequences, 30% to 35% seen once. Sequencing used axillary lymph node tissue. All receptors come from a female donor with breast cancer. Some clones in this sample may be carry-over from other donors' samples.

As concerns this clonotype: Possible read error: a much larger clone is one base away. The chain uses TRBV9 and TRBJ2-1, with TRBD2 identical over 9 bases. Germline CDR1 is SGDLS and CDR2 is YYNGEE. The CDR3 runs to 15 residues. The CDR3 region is CASSVAGTSKNEPFF. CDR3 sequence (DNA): TGTGCCAGCAGCGTAGCCGGGACTAGCAAGAATGAGCCGTTCTTC.

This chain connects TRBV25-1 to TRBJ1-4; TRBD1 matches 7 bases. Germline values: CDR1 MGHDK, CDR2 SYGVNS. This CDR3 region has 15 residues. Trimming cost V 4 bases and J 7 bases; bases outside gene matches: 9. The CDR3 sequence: CASSARKTGTEKLFF. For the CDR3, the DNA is TGTGCCAGCAGTGCTCGGAAGACAGGGACTGAAAAACTGTTTTTT.

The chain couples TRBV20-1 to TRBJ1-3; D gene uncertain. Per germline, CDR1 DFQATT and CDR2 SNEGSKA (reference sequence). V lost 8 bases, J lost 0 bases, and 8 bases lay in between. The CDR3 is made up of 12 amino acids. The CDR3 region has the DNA TGCAGTTACTCAGACTCTGGAAACACCATATATTTT. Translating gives CSYSDSGNTIYF.

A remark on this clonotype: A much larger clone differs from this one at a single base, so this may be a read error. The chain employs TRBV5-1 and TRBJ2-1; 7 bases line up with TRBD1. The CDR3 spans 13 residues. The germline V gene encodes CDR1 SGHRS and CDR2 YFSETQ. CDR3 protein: CASSFRGFDDQFF. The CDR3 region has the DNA TGCGCCAGCAGCTTCAGGGGGTTCGATGACCAGTTCTTC.

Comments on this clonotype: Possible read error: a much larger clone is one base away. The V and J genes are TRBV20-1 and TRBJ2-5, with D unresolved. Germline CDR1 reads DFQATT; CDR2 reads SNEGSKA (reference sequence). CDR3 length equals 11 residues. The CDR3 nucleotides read TGCAGTGCTAGGTGGCTTGAGACCCAGTCCTTC. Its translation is CSARWLETQSF.

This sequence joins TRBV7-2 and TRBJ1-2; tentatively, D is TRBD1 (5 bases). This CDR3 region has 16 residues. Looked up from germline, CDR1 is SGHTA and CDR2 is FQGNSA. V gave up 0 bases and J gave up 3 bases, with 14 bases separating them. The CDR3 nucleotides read TGTGCCAGCAGCTTAGCGTCTCTAGGGGACCACTATGGCTACACCTTC. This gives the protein CASSLASLGDHYGYTF.

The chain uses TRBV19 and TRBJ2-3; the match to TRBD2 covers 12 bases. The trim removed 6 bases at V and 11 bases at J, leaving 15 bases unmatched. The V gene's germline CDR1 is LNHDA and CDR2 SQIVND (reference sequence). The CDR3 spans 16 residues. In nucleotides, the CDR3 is TGTGCCAGTAGGGGACTAGCGGGCGTTAGGGACAATGAGCAGTATTTT. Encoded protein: CASRGLAGVRDNEQYF. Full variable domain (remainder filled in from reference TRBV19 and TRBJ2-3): DGGITQSPKYLFRKEGQNVTLSCEQNLNHDAMYWYRQDPGQGLRLIYYSQIVNDFQKGDIAEGYSVSREKKESFPLTVTSAQKNPTAFYLCASRGLAGVRDNEQYFGPGTRLTVL.

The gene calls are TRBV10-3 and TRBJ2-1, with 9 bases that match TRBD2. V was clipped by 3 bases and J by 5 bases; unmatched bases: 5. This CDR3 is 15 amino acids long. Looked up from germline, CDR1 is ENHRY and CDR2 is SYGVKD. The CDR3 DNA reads TGTGCCATCAGTGATCTAGCGGGAAAAAACAATGAGCAGTTCTTC. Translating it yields CAISDLAGKNNEQFF.

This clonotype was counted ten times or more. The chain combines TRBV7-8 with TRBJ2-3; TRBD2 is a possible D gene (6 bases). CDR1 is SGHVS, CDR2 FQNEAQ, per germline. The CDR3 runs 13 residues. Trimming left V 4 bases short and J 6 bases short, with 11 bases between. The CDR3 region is CASSSAGMDTQYF. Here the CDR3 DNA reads TGTGCCAGCAGCTCTGCGGGAATGGATACGCAGTATTTT.

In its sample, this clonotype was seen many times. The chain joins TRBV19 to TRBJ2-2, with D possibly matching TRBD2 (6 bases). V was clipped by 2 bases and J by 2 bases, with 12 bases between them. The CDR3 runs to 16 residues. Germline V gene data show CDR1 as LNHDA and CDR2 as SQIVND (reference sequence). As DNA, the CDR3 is TGTGCCAGTAGTATAACGAGGACTACTAACACCGGGGAGCTGTTTTTT. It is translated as CASSITRTTNTGELFF. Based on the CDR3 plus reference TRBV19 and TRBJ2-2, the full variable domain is DGGITQSPKYLFRKEGQNVTLSCEQNLNHDAMYWYRQDPGQGLRLIYYSQIVNDFQKGDIAEGYSVSREKKESFPLTVTSAQKNPTAFYLCASSITRTTNTGELFFGEGSRLTVL.

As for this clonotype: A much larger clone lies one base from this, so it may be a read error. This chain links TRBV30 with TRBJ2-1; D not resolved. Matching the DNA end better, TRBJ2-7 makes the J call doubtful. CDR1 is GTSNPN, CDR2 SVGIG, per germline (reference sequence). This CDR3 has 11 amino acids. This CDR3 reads CAWVSAIEQYF. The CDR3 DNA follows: TGTGCCTGGGTCAGCGCTATTGAGCAGTACTTC.

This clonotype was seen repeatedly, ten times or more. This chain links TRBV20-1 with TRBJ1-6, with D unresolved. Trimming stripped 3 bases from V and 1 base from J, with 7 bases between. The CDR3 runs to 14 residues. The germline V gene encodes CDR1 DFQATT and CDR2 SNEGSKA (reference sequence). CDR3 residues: CSASQISYNSPLHF. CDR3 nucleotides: TGCAGTGCTAGCCAGATATCCTATAATTCACCCCTCCACTTT.

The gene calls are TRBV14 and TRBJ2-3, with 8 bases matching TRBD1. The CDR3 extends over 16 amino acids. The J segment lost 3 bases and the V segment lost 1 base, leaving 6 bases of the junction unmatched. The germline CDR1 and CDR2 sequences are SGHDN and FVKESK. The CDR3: CASSQGTGGRTDTQYF. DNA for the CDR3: TGTGCCAGCAGCCAAGGAACAGGGGGGCGGACAGATACGCAGTATTTT. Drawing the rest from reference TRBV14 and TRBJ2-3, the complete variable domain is EAGVTQFPSHSVIEKGQTVTLRCDPISGHDNLYWYRRVMGKEIKFLLHFVKESKQDESGMPNNRFLAERTGGTYSTLKVQPAELEDSGVYFCASSQGTGGRTDTQYFGPGTRLTVL.

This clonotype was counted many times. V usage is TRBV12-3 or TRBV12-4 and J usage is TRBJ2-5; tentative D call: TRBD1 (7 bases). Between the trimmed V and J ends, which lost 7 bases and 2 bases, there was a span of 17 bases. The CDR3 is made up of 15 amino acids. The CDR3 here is CASTHWAGGQETQYF. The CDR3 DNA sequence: TGTGCCAGCACCCACTGGGCAGGGGGGCAAGAGACCCAGTACTTC.

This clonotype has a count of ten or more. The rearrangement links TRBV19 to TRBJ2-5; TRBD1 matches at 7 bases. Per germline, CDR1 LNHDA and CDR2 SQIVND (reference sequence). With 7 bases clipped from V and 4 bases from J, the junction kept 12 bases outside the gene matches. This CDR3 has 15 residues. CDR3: CASTTTGTEGETQYF. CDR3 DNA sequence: TGTGCCAGTACCACTACCGGGACAGAGGGAGAGACCCAGTACTTC.

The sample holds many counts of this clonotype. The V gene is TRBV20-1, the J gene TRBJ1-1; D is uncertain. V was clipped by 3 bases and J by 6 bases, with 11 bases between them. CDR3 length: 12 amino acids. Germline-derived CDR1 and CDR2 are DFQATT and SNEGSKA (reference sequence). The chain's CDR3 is CSASLAAAEAFF. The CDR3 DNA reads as TGCAGTGCTAGTCTCGCGGCCGCTGAAGCTTTCTTT.

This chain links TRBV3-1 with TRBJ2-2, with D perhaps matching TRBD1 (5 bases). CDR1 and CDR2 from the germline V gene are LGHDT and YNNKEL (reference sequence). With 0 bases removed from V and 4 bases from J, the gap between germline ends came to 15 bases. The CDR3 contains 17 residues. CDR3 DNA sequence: TGTGCCAGCAGCCAAGATCTTAACAGGTTAATCACCGGGGAGCTGTTTTTT. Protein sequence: CASSQDLNRLITGELFF.

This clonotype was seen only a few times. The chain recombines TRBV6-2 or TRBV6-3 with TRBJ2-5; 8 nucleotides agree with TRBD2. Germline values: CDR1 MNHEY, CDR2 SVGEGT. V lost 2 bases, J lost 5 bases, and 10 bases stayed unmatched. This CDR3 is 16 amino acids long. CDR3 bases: TGTGCCAGCAGTTACGCGGGAGGCCTCGGGTGGGAGACCCAGTACTTC. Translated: CASSYAGGLGWETQYF.

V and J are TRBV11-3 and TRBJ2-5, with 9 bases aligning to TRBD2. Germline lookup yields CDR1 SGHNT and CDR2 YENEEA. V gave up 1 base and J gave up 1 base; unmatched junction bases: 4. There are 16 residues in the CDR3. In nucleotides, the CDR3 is TGTGCCAGCAGCTTAGTAGCGGGAGAGGTCCAAGAGACCCAGTACTTC. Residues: CASSLVAGEVQETQYF. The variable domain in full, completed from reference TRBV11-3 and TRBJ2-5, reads EAGVVQSPRYKIIEKKQPVAFWCNPISGHNTLYWYLQNLGQGPELLIRYENEEAVDDSQLPKDRFSAERLKGVDSTLKIQPAELGDSAVYLCASSLVAGEVQETQYFGPGTRLLVL.

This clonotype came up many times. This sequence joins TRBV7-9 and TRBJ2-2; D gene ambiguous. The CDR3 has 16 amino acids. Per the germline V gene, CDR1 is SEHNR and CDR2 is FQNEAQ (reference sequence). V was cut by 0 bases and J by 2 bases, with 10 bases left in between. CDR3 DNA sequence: TGTGCCAGCAGCTTAGCTAGCCGCCCAAACACCGGGGAGCTGTTTTTT. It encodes CASSLASRPNTGELFF.

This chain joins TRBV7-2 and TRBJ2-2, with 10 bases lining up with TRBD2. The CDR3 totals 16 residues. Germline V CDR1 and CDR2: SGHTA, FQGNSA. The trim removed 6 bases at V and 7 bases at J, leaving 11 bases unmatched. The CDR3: CASRPGGAGGGGELFF. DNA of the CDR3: TGTGCCAGCAGGCCAGGAGGAGCGGGAGGGGGCGGGGAGCTGTTTTTT. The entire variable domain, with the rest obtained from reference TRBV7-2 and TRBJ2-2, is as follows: GAGVSQSPSNKVTEKGKDVELRCDPISGHTALYWYRQSLGQGLEFLIYFQGNSAPDKSGLPSDRFSAERTGGSVSTLTIQRTQQEDSAVYLCASRPGGAGGGGELFFGEGSRLTVL.

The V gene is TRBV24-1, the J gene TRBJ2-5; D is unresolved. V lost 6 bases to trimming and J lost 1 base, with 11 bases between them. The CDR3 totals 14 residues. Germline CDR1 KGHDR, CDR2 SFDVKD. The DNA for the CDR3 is TGTGCCACCAGTTTCATCGGGCCCCAAGAGACCCAGTACTTC. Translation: CATSFIGPQETQYF.

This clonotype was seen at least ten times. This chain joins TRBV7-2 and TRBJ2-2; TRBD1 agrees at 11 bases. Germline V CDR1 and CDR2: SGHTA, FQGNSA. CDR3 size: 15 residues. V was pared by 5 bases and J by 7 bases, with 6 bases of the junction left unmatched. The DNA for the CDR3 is TGTGCCAGCAGCAAGGACAGGGGGCGCGTCGGGGAGCTGTTTTTT. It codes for CASSKDRGRVGELFF.

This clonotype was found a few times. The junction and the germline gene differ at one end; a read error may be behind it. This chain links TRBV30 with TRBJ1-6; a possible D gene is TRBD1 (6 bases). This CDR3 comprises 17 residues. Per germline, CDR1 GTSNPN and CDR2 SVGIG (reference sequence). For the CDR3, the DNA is TGTGCCTGTAGCCGACCTAAGACAGGCTCCAATAATTCACCCCTCCACTTT. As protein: CACSRPKTGSNNSPLHF.

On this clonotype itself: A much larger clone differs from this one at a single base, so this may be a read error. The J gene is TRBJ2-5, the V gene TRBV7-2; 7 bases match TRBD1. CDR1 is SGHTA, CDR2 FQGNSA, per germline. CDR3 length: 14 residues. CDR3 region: CVSSLPGQQETQYF. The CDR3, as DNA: TGTGTCAGCAGCCTCCCGGGACAGCAAGAGACCCAGTACTTC.

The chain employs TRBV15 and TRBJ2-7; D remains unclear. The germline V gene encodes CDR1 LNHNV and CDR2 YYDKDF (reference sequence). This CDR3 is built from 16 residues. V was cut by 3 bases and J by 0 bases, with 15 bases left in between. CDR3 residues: CATSSEGGGSSYEQYF. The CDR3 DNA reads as TGTGCCACCAGCAGTGAAGGCGGTGGAAGCTCCTACGAGCAGTACTTC.

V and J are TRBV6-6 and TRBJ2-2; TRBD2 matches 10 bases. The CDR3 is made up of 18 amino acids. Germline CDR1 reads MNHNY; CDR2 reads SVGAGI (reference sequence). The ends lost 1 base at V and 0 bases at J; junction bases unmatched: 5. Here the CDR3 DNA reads TGTGCCAGCAGTTACTTTGGGACTAGCGACGCGAACACCGGGGAGCTGTTTTTT. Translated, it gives CASSYFGTSDANTGELFF.

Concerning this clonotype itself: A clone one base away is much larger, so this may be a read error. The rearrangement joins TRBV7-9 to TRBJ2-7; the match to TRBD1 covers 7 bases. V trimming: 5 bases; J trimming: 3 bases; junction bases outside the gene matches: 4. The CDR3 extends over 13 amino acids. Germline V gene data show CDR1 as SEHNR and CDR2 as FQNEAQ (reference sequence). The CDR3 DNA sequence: TGTGCCAGCAGCGCCAGGGACAGCTACGAGCAGTACTTC. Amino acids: CASSARDSYEQYF.

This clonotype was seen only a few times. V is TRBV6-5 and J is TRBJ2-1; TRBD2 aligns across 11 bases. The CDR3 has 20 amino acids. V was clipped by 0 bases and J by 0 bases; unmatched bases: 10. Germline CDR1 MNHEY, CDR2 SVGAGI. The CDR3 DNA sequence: TGTGCCAGCAGTTACTCGACCCTAGCGGGAGGCCTAAGCTCCTACAATGAGCAGTTCTTC. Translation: CASSYSTLAGGLSSYNEQFF.

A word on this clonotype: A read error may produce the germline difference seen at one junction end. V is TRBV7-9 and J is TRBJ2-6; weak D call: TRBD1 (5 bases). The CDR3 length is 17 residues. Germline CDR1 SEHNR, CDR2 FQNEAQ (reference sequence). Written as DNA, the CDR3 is TGTGCCAGCAGCTCCCATGCAGGGATAGCTGGGGCCAACGTCCGGACTTTC. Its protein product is CASSSHAGIAGANVRTF.